This TCR beta chain came from a study of preoperative IRX-2 immunotherapy in early breast cancer. Treatment: preoperative locoregional IRX-2 cytokine immunotherapy. Samples came from a phase Ib trial of preoperative locoregional IRX-2 cytokine immunotherapy. There are 14 residues in the CDR3. Unmatched junction bases numbered 9, after V lost 6 bases and J lost 5 bases. Germline-derived CDR1 and CDR2 are SQVTM and ANQGSEA. Profiled with immunoSEQ multiplex PCR; TCRdb holds only in-frame clones, not every one. The table lists about 11,000 clones, over 80% of them singletons. V is TRBV29-1 and J is TRBJ2-5; 10 bases line up with TRBD2. This specimen was lymph node tissue, taken before IRX-2 immunotherapy. This sequence was found in a human donor with breast cancer. CDR3 bases: TGCAGCGTCCTCGGGACTAGCGAGGTGGAGACCCAGTACTTC. Amino acids: CSVLGTSEVETQYF.